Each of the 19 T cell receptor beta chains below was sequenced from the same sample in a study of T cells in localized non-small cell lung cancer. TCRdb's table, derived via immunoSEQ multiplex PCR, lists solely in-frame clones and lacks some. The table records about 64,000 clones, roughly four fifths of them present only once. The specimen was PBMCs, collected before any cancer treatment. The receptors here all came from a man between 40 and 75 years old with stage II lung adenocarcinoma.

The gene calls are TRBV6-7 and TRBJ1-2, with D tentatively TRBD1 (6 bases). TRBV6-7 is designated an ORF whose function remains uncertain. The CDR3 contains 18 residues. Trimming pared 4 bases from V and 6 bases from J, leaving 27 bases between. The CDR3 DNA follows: TGTGCCAGCAGTTCATCGGACAGCCGAAGAGTGTCCTACAATGGCTACACCTTC. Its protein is CASSSSDSRRVSYNGYTF.

CDR3: CASSPGDTKDTEAFF. The CDR3 DNA follows: TGTGCCAGCAGCCCCGGGGACACCAAGGACACTGAAGCTTTCTTT. The gene calls are TRBV5-8 and TRBJ1-1; D possibly corresponds to TRBD1 (6 bases). The CDR3 is 15 residues long. Trimming shortened V by 4 bases and J by 3 bases, and 16 bases separated the two germline ends. Germline-derived CDR1 and CDR2 are SGHTS and YDEGEE.

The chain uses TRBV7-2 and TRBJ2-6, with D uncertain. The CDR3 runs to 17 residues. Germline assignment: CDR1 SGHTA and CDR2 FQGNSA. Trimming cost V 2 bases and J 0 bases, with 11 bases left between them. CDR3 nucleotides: TGTGCCAGCAGCTTACGGCAGGTGAGCTCTGGGGCCAACGTCCTGACTTTC. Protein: CASSLRQVSSGANVLTF. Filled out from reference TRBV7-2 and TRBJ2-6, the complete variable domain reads GAGVSQSPSNKVTEKGKDVELRCDPISGHTALYWYRQSLGQGLEFLIYFQGNSAPDKSGLPSDRFSAERTGGSVSTLTIQRTQQEDSAVYLCASSLRQVSSGANVLTFGAGSRLTVL.

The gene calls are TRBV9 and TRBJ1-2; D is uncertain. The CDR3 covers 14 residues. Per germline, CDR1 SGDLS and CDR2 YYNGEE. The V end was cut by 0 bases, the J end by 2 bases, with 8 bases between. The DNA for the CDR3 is TGTGCCAGCAGCGTAGGAGACCGAAACTATGGCTACACCTTC. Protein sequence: CASSVGDRNYGYTF.

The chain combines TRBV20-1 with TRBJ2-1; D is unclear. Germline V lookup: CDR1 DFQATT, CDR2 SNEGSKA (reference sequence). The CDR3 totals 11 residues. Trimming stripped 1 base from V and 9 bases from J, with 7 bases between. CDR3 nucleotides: TGCAGTGCTAGAGGGGGTGGTGAGCAGTTCTTC. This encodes CSARGGGEQFF.

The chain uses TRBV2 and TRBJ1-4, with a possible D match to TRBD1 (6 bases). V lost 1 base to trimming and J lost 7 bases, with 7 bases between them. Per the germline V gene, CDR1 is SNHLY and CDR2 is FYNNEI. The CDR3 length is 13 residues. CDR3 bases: TGTGCCAGCAGTGAAGGGACAGTTGAAAAACTGTTTTTT. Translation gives CASSEGTVEKLFF.

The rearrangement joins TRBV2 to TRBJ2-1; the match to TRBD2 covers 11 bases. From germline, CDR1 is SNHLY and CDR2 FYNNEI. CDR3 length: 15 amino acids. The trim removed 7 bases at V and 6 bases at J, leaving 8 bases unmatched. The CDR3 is CASTPGLAELNEQFF. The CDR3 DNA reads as TGTGCCAGCACCCCGGGACTAGCGGAGCTCAATGAGCAGTTCTTC. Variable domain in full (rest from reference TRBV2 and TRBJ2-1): EPEVTQTPSHQVTQMGQEVILRCVPISNHLYFYWYRQILGQKVEFLVSFYNNEISEKSEIFDDQFSVERPDGSNFTLKIRSTKLEDSAMYFCASTPGLAELNEQFFGPGTRLTVL.

The CDR3 reads CASRGSGGFQETQYF. CDR3 sequence (DNA): TGTGCCAGCCGCGGCTCCGGGGGGTTTCAAGAGACCCAGTACTTC. This chain connects TRBV6-6 to TRBJ2-5; TRBD2 agrees at 7 bases. There are 15 residues in the CDR3. Germline V lookup: CDR1 MNHNY, CDR2 SVGAGI (reference sequence). The ends lost 8 bases at V and 2 bases at J; junction bases unmatched: 11.

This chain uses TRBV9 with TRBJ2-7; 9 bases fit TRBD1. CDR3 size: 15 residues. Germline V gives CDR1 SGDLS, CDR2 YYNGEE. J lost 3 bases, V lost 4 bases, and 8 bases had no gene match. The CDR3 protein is CASSPMDRGDYEQYF. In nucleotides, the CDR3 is TGTGCCAGCAGCCCGATGGACAGGGGCGACTACGAGCAGTACTTC. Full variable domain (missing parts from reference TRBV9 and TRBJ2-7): DSGVTQTPKHLITATGQRVTLRCSPRSGDLSVYWYQQSLDQGLQFLIQYYNGEERAKGNILERFSAQQFPDLHSELNLSSLELGDSALYFCASSPMDRGDYEQYFGPGTRLTVT.

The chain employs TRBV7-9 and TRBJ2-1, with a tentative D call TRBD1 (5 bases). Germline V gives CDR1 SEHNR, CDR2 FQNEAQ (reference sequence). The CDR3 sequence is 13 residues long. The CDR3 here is CARQPLSYNEQFF. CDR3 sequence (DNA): TGTGCTCGACAGCCCCTCTCCTACAATGAGCAGTTCTTC.

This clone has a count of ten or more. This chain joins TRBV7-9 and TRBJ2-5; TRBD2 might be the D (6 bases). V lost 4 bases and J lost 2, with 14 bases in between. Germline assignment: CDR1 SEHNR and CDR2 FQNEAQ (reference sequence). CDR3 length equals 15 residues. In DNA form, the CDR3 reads TGTGCCAGCAGCTCGACCGGGACTTATCAAGAGACCCAGTACTTC. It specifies CASSSTGTYQETQYF.

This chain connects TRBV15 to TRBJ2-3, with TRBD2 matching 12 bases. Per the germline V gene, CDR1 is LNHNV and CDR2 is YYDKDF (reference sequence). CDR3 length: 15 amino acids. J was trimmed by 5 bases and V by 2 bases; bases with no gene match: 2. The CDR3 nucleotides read TGTGCCACCAGCAGACCGGGACTAGCGGGAGATACGCAGTATTTT. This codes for CATSRPGLAGDTQYF. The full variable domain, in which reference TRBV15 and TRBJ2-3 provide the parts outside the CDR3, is DAMVIQNPRYQVTQFGKPVTLSCSQTLNHNVMYWYQQKSSQAPKLLFHYYDKDFNNEADTPDNFQSRRPNTSFCFLDIRSPGLGDTAMYLCATSRPGLAGDTQYFGPGTRLTVL.

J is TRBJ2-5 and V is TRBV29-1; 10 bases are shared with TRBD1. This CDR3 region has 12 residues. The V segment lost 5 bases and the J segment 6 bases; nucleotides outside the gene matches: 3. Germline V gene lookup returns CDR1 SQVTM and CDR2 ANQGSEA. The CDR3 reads CSVRQGAQTQYF. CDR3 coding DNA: TGCAGCGTTCGACAGGGGGCTCAGACCCAGTACTTC.

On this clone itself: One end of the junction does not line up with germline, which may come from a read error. The CDR3 is CASSLGPRTAQETQYF. CDR3 coding DNA: TGTGCTAGCAGCTTAGGCCCTCGGACAGCCCAAGAGACCCAGTACTTC. The rearrangement uses TRBV7-7 and TRBJ2-5; a possible D gene is TRBD1 (6 bases). This CDR3 has 16 residues. Per the germline V gene, CDR1 is SSHAT and CDR2 is FNYEAQ (reference sequence).

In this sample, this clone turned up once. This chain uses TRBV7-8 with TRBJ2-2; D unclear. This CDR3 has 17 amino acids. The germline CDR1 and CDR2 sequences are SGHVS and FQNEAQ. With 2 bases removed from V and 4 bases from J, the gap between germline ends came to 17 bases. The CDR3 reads CASSLNQNLLATGELFF. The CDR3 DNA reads TGTGCCAGCAGCTTAAATCAGAACCTTTTAGCCACCGGGGAGCTGTTTTTT.

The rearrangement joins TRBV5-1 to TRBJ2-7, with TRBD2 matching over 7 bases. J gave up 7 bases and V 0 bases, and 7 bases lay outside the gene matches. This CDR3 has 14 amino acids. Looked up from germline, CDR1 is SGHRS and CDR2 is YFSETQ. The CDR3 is CASSLGGAGEEQYF. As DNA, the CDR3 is TGCGCCAGCAGCTTGGGCGGGGCGGGAGAAGAGCAGTACTTC.

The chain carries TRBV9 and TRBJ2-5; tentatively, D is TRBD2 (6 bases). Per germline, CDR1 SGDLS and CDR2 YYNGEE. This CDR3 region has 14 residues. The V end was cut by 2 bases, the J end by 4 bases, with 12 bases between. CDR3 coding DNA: TGTGCCAGCAGCGTCCTAGCGATTGGAGAGACCCAGTACTTC. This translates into CASSVLAIGETQYF. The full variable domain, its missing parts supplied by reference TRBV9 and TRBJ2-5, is DSGVTQTPKHLITATGQRVTLRCSPRSGDLSVYWYQQSLDQGLQFLIQYYNGEERAKGNILERFSAQQFPDLHSELNLSSLELGDSALYFCASSVLAIGETQYFGPGTRLLVL.

The DNA of the CDR3 is TGTGCCAGTAGTATATCCCCTAGCGGGAGGGCCCCCAGTGAGCAGTTCTTC. Translated, it gives CASSISPSGRAPSEQFF. The chain employs TRBV19 and TRBJ2-1; 12 bases match TRBD2. This CDR3 region has 17 residues. The germline CDR1 and CDR2 sequences are LNHDA and SQIVND (reference sequence). With 2 bases clipped from V and 9 bases from J, the junction kept 11 bases outside the gene matches.

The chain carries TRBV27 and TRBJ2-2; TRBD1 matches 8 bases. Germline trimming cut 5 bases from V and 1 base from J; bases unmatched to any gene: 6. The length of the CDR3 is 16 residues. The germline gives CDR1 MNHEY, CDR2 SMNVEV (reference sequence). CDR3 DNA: TGTGCCAGCAGTCCTGGGACAGGAGTGAACACCGGGGAGCTGTTTTTT. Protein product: CASSPGTGVNTGELFF.